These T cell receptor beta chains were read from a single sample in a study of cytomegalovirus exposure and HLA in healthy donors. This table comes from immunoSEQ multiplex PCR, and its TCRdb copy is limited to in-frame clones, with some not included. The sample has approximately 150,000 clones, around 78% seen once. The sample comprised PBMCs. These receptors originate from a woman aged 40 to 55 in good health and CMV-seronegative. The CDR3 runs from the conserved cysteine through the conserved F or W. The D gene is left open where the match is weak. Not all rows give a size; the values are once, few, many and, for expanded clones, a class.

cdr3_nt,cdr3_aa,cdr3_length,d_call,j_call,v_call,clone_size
TGTGCCAGCAGCTTAGTTGGGGGGGGTAGTGACACTGAAGCTTTCTTT,CASSLVGGGSDTEAFF,16,.,TRBJ1-1,TRBV11-2,.
TGTGCCAGCAGCATAGGGAGCCTGGGTGAAGCTTTCTTT,CASSIGSLGEAFF,13,.,TRBJ1-1,TRBV11-3,.
TGCAGCGTTGTCCTAGCGGAAGAGACCCAGTACTTC,CSVVLAEETQYF,12,TRBD2,TRBJ2-5,TRBV29-1,.
TGTGCCAGCAGCTTATCAGGAAACTATGGCTACACCTTC,CASSLSGNYGYTF,13,.,TRBJ1-2,TRBV13,.
TGCGCCAGCAGCTCGGGACAGGGGATGTGGGAAAAACTGTTTTTT,CASSSGQGMWEKLFF,15,TRBD1,TRBJ1-4,TRBV5-1,.
TGTGCCAGCAGCTTACGGCTTGGAGGCACCGGGGAGCTGTTTTTT,CASSLRLGGTGELFF,15,.,TRBJ2-2,TRBV7-9,.
TGTGCCAGCAGGGCTTTTAGCGGGAGCCCCGGGGAGCTGTTTTTT,CASRAFSGSPGELFF,15,TRBD2,TRBJ2-2,TRBV7-9,.
TGTGCCAGCGGTCTAGCGGGAGGACCCTACGAGCAGTACTTC,CASGLAGGPYEQYF,14,TRBD2,TRBJ2-7,TRBV27,once
TGTGCCAGCAGCGGGACTAGCGCCTCCTACAATGAGCAGTTCTTC,CASSGTSASYNEQFF,15,TRBD2,TRBJ2-1,TRBV5-6,.
TGTGCCAGCAGCTTTAAGGGGCTATGGGAAGGGGCCGATCAGCCCCAGCATTTT,CASSFKGLWEGADQPQHF,18,.,TRBJ1-5,TRBV7-8,.
TGTGCCAGCAGCTCCCGCCAGGCACAAGGAGGGCAGTACTTC,CASSSRQAQGGQYF,14,.,TRBJ2-7,TRBV11-2,.
TGTGCCTGGAGTCTCACAGATACGCAGTATTTT,CAWSLTDTQYF,11,.,TRBJ2-3,TRBV30,.
TGTGCCAGCAGTGAACTGCGGACAGGGGGAGGTGAAAAACTGTTTTTT,CASSELRTGGGEKLFF,16,TRBD1,TRBJ1-4,TRBV2,.
TGTGCCAGCAGCCTAACCGGACAGACCTCTTCTAACTATGGCTACACCTTC,CASSLTGQTSSNYGYTF,17,.,TRBJ1-2,TRBV7-8,.
TGTGCCAGCAGTGAGGGGCGGGAGGAAGAGACCCAGTACTTC,CASSEGREEETQYF,14,TRBD2,TRBJ2-5,TRBV2,.
TGTGCCAGCAGCGTGAGCCGGGCGGGAGAGTTGACCCAGTACTTC,CASSVSRAGELTQYF,15,TRBD2,TRBJ2-5,TRBV11-2,.
TGTGCCAGTAGTATCCAGGGCCCTAGCACAGATACGCAGTATTTT,CASSIQGPSTDTQYF,15,.,TRBJ2-3,TRBV19,.
TGCGCCAGCAGCTCAAGGGGACTAGACGGCGAGCAGTACTTC,CASSSRGLDGEQYF,14,TRBD2,TRBJ2-7,TRBV5-1,.
TGTGCCAGCAGTTTTTTAGGACAGGGGAACACTGAAGCTTTCTTT,CASSFLGQGNTEAFF,15,TRBD1,TRBJ1-1,TRBV6-5,.
TGTGCCAGCAGCCCCTTCGGGGGGCAGAAGCGGGATACGCAGTATTTT,CASSPFGGQKRDTQYF,16,.,TRBJ2-3,TRBV14,.
TGCGCCAGCAGCTTCGAACAGCCGGGGGATACGCAGTATTTT,CASSFEQPGDTQYF,14,.,TRBJ2-3,TRBV5-1,once
TGTGCCAGCAGCCCCCGAGCAGCGACCGCCTACAATGAGCAGTTCTTC,CASSPRAATAYNEQFF,16,.,TRBJ2-1,TRBV7-8,.
TGTGCCAGCAGCTTGGATACTCGGGACATTGATGAAGCTTTCTTT,CASSLDTRDIDEAFF,15,.,TRBJ1-1,TRBV5-4,.
TGCGCCAGCAGCGCCCCATCGGCTGAAGCTTTCTTT,CASSAPSAEAFF,12,.,TRBJ1-1,TRBV5-1,.
TGTGCCAGCAGCCAACTGACAGGGGAAGACGGAAACACCATATATTTT,CASSQLTGEDGNTIYF,16,TRBD1,TRBJ1-3,TRBV13,few
TGTGCCAGCAGCTTAGGGCAGGGTGTCCACGAGCAGTACTTC,CASSLGQGVHEQYF,14,.,TRBJ2-7,TRBV7-9,.
TGTGCCAGCAGCGGGACTAGCGGGGGCACAGATACGCAGTATTTT,CASSGTSGGTDTQYF,15,TRBD2,TRBJ2-3,TRBV5-6,.
TGTGCCAGCAGCTCTAAATTTGCCAGCGACAGCAATCGTTACGAGCAGTACTTC,CASSSKFASDSNRYEQYF,18,.,TRBJ2-7,TRBV5-6,few
TGTGCCAGCAGCTGGGGGGGGCCCCCCCCCTACGAGCAGTACTTC,CASSWGGPPPYEQYF,15,.,TRBJ2-7,TRBV5-4,.
TGTGCCAGCAGCTCCTCCGGGACAGGGTCCTATGGCTACACCTTC,CASSSSGTGSYGYTF,15,TRBD1,TRBJ1-2,TRBV7-9,.
TGTGCCAGCAGCCGCAGGGAAAGTGGGGCTGAAGCTTTCTTT,CASSRRESGAEAFF,14,.,TRBJ1-1,TRBV6-5,.
TGTGCCAGCAGCTTAAGGCCAAGCCGGGGGGGCTTGGACGAGCAGTACTTC,CASSLRPSRGGLDEQYF,17,TRBD2,TRBJ2-7,TRBV7-8,.
TGTGCCAGCAGTGAGGGGACAGGGACTCAGCCCCAGCATTTT,CASSEGTGTQPQHF,14,TRBD1,TRBJ1-5,TRBV6-1,.
TGCGCCAGCAGCTTGGGACAGACAGATACGCAGTATTTT,CASSLGQTDTQYF,13,.,TRBJ2-3,TRBV5-1,few
TGCGCCAGCAGCCGGGACACAGGGGTGGGTCAGCCCCAGCATTTT,CASSRDTGVGQPQHF,15,TRBD1,TRBJ1-5,TRBV4-1,.
TGTGCCAGCAGCTTGCAGGCTCAAGAGACCCAGTACTTC,CASSLQAQETQYF,13,.,TRBJ2-5,TRBV5-4,.
TGTGCCAGCAGTGGGACTAGCGGGAGCCCAGATACGCAGTATTTT,CASSGTSGSPDTQYF,15,TRBD2,TRBJ2-3,TRBV9,once
TGTGCCAGCAGCTTAACCTCACGGAAGGGGGCTTTCTTT,CASSLTSRKGAFF,13,.,TRBJ1-1,TRBV5-6,.
TGTGCCAGTAGTAAGGAGAATTCACCCCTCCACTTT,CASSKENSPLHF,12,.,TRBJ1-6,TRBV19,.
TGTGCCAGCAGCATCGACAGGGCTGGGCAGCCCCAGCATTTT,CASSIDRAGQPQHF,14,TRBD1,TRBJ1-5,TRBV2,.
TGTGCCATCAGTGAGGTGGGGGGATTAGGCAATCAGCCCCAGCATTTT,CAISEVGGLGNQPQHF,16,.,TRBJ1-5,TRBV10-3,.
TGCGCCAGCAGCTTGGCGCCGGTTGGAGACTATAATTCACCCCTCCACTTT,CASSLAPVGDYNSPLHF,17,.,TRBJ1-6,TRBV5-1,.
TGTGCCAGCATAAGGTCAAGCGGGAGGACAGATACGCAGTATTTT,CASIRSSGRTDTQYF,15,TRBD2,TRBJ2-3,TRBV6-6,.
TGTGCCAGCAGCTTAGGGACTAGCGTCAACTACGAGCAGTACTTC,CASSLGTSVNYEQYF,15,TRBD2,TRBJ2-7,TRBV11-3,once
TGTGCCAGCAGCTTAGCAGCGGGAGGTTTCTACGAGCAGTACTTC,CASSLAAGGFYEQYF,15,TRBD2,TRBJ2-7,TRBV7-2,few
TGTGCCAGCAGCTTGTCCCTTCTAAAACCGAACACTGAAGCTTTCTTT,CASSLSLLKPNTEAFF,16,.,TRBJ1-1,TRBV5-4,.
TGTGCCACCAAGGAGCAGAGTAACTATGGCTACACCTTC,CATKEQSNYGYTF,13,.,TRBJ1-2,TRBV2,once
TGTGCCTGGAGTGTACAAGGGGATACTGAAGCTTTCTTT,CAWSVQGDTEAFF,13,.,TRBJ1-1,TRBV30,.
TGTGCCAGCAGTGAATACGTGGGAGCGAACACTGAAGCTTTCTTT,CASSEYVGANTEAFF,15,.,TRBJ1-1,TRBV6-1,.
TGTGCCAGCAGTCTAAGGACTAGCGGGAGTGTTCAGTATTTT,CASSLRTSGSVQYF,14,TRBD2,TRBJ2-3,TRBV27,once
TGCGCCAGCAGCCCGGGAGAGTTGCGGGACTTGAACACCGGGGAGCTGTTTTTT,CASSPGELRDLNTGELFF,18,.,TRBJ2-2,TRBV4-1,.
TGTGCCAGCAGAAATACAGGCCCCTATGGCTACACCTTC,CASRNTGPYGYTF,13,.,TRBJ1-2,TRBV9,.